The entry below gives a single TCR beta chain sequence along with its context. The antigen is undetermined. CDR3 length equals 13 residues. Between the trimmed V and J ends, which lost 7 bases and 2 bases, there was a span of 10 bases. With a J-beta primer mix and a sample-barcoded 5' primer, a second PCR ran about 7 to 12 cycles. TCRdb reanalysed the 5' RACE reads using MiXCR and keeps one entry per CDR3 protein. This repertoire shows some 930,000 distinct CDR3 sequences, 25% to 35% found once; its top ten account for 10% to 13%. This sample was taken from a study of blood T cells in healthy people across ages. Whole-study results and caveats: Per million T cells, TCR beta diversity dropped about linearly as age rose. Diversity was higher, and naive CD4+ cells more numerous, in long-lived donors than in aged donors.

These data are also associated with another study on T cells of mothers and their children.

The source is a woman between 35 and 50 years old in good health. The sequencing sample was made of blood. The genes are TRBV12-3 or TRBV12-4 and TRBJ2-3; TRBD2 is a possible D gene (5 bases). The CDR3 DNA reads TGTGCCAGCACCGTTAGCGACACAGATACGCAGTATTTT. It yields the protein CASTVSDTDTQYF.